This T cell receptor (beta chain) was retrieved from a study of cytomegalovirus exposure and HLA in healthy donors. Primers included in the PCR were 60 Vbeta and 13 Jbeta primers. Clones were sequenced by immunoSEQ multiplex PCR, and TCRdb holds only the in-frame ones, with some missing. The table lists just over 95,000 clones, approximately 80% of them singletons. V was pared by 5 bases and J by 4 bases, with 8 bases between. Germline CDR1 is SGHVS and CDR2 is FNYEAQ. The CDR3 has 12 residues. Sequenced material: PBMCs. This TCR derives from a woman between 35 and 50 years old in good health and CMV-seronegative. The V and J genes are TRBV7-6 and TRBJ2-5; D is unclear. The CDR3 sequence is CASSHISETQYF. For the CDR3, the DNA is TGTGCCAGCAGCCACATATCAGAGACCCAGTACTTC.